This T cell receptor beta chain was identified in a study of T cell repertoires in cytomegalovirus infection. Study-wide background: Matching HLA type and CMV infection were both indicated by public TCR beta signatures. Whole-study results and caveats: Cumulated frequencies of public TCR beta families served to identify carriers of CMV plus the relevant HLA. HLA-C-restricted CMV-specific TCR beta clonotypes prevailed in the ex vivo response.

Comments on this clonotype: Its target is not known.

The CDR3 spans 12 residues. Deletions cut 5 bases from V and 6 bases from J, with 10 bases between. Germline V gives CDR1 MNHEY, CDR2 SVGEGT. TCRdb itself ran the reads through MiXCR, one entry per CDR3 protein. The data contain roughly 250,000 distinct CDR3 sequences, roughly 22% of them seen just once; the ten biggest clones take up 18%. The sample comprised CD8+ T cells from PBMCs. The sequence came from a human donor in good health (CMV status not recorded). Some clones in this sample may be carry-over from other donors' samples. The J gene is TRBJ1-1, the V gene TRBV6-2 or TRBV6-3, with D unresolved. This chain's CDR3 is CASSLALAEAFF. For the CDR3, the DNA is TGTGCCAGCAGTCTGGCGTTGGCTGAAGCTTTCTTT.